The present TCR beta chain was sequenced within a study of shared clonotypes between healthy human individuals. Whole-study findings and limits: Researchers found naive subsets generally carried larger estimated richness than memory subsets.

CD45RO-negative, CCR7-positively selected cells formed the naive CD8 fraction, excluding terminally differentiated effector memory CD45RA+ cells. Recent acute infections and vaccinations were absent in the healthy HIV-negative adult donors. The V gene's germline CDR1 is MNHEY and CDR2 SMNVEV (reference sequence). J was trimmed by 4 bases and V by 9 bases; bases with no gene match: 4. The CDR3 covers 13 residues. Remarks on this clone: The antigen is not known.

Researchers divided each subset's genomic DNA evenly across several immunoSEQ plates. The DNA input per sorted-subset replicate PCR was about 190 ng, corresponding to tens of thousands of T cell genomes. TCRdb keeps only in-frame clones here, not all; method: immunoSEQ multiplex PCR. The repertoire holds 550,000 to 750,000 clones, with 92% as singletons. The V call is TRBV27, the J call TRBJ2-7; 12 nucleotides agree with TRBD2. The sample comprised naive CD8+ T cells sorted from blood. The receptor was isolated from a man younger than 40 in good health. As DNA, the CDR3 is TGTGCCAGTCGACTAGCGGGAGTTTACGAGCAGTACTTC. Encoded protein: CASRLAGVYEQYF.